The rows below give T cell receptor beta chains drawn from one sample of a study of CD8+ T cells in alopecia areata. Profiling relied on immunoSEQ multiplex PCR, and the TCRdb table lists in-frame clones only, not all of them. Of approximately 180,000 clones in the sample, about 48% were seen once. The sample in question was CD8+ T cells sorted from blood, obtained at week 24, from a patient treated with tofacitinib. Receptors originate from a human donor with alopecia areata. Both conserved end residues are part of each CDR3. A D gene is named only where the DNA matches it firmly. Expanded clones get a size class; other rows say once, few or many, or leave the size out.

. TRBJ1-2 . TRBV5-6 CASSENRKTGYGYTF TGTGCCAGCAGCGAAAACCGCAAGACAGGCTATGGCTACACCTTC
. TRBJ2-5 . TRBV9 CASSVGGGSFQETQYF TGTGCCAGCAGCGTAGGTGGGGGGAGTTTCCAAGAGACCCAGTACTTC
few TRBJ2-7 . TRBV2 CASSGSYEQYF TGTGCCAGCAGTGGATCCTACGAGCAGTACTTC
. TRBJ1-1 TRBD1 TRBV7-8 CASSLLRQGGTTEAFF TGTGCCAGCAGCTTACTCCGACAGGGAGGGACCACTGAAGCTTTCTTT
few TRBJ1-1 . TRBV4-3 CASSQASADTEAFF TGCGCCAGCAGCCAAGCAAGTGCGGACACTGAAGCTTTCTTT
. TRBJ2-5 . TRBV7-8 CASIRRGGQETQYF TGTGCCAGCATCAGGCGTGGAGGCCAAGAGACCCAGTACTTC
. TRBJ1-2 TRBD1 TRBV27 CASSTGGSLYGYTF TGTGCCAGCAGCACAGGGGGCTCACTCTATGGCTACACCTTC
. TRBJ1-6 . TRBV30 CAWSLGPTADNSPLHF TGTGCCTGGAGCCTCGGGCCGACAGCAGATAATTCACCCCTCCACTTT
. TRBJ1-5 . TRBV30 CAAGRPQHF TGTGCCGCAGGTCGTCCCCAGCATTTT
few TRBJ1-6 TRBD1 TRBV27 CASSSKTGTALHF TGTGCCAGCAGTTCCAAGACCGGGACAGCTCTCCACTTT
few TRBJ2-1 . TRBV5-1 CASSFGSANEQFF TGCGCCAGCAGCTTCGGATCGGCAAATGAGCAGTTCTTC
few TRBJ1-2 . TRBV29-1 CSVEDLGLLYGYTF TGCAGCGTGGAGGATCTCGGTCTACTCTATGGCTACACCTTC
. TRBJ1-1 TRBD1 TRBV7-9 CASSTGQGPMNTEAFF TGTGCCAGCAGCACAGGACAGGGCCCCATGAACACTGAAGCTTTCTTT
few TRBJ1-5 . TRBV28 CASSAIGTGSLNSNQPQHF TGTGCCAGCAGTGCTATAGGGACCGGCAGTCTCAATAGCAATCAGCCCCAGCATTTT
. TRBJ2-7 . TRBV4-1 CASSQITGYEQYF TGCGCCAGCAGCCAAATAACAGGCTACGAGCAGTACTTC
few TRBJ2-7 . TRBV4-3 CASSQAPSSYEQYF TGCGCCAGCAGCCAAGCTCCGAGCTCCTACGAGCAGTACTTC
. TRBJ2-1 TRBD2 TRBV2 CASKLGGGAHNEQFF TGTGCCAGCAAGCTTGGCGGGGGGGCCCACAATGAGCAGTTCTTC
. TRBJ2-1 . TRBV19 CASSTTQGNEQFF TGTGCCAGTAGTACAACCCAGGGGAATGAGCAGTTCTTC
once TRBJ2-3 . TRBV6-6 CASTSDRAHYLF TGTGCCAGCACCTCGGACCGCGCCCATTACCTTTTT
. TRBJ2-7 TRBD1 TRBV15 CATSRRQGYEQYF TGTGCCACCAGCAGACGACAGGGCTACGAGCAGTACTTC
. TRBJ1-1 TRBD1 TRBV11-2 CASSLAGGSTEAFF TGTGCCAGCAGCTTAGCAGGGGGTAGCACTGAAGCTTTCTTT
. TRBJ2-5 . TRBV29-1 CSVPGAQETQYF TGCAGCGTTCCAGGGGCCCAAGAGACCCAGTACTTC
. TRBJ1-4 . TRBV29-1 CSVPGGTNEKLFF TGCAGCGTGCCGGGGGGGACTAATGAAAAACTGTTTTTT
many TRBJ2-3 . TRBV7-2 CASSLRGTTDTQYF TGTGCCAGCAGCTTACGAGGGACCACAGATACGCAGTATTTT
. TRBJ2-7 TRBD2 TRBV5-1 CASSHGTSGGLPRMDEQYF TGCGCCAGCAGCCATGGGACTAGCGGGGGGCTGCCCCGAATGGACGAGCAGTACTTC
few TRBJ2-2 TRBD2 TRBV7-2 CASSFSGGHTGELFF TGTGCCAGCAGTTTTAGCGGGGGGCACACCGGGGAGCTGTTTTTT
few TRBJ1-2 . TRBV25-1 CASSEDEVWGYTF TGTGCCAGCAGTGAAGACGAGGTGTGGGGCTACACCTTC
. TRBJ1-1 . TRBV6-1 CASRKGINTEAFF TGTGCCAGCAGGAAGGGCATCAACACTGAAGCTTTCTTT
. TRBJ2-7 TRBD2 TRBV27 CASSFLSSGTYEQYF TGTGCCAGCAGTTTTTTGTCTAGCGGGACCTACGAGCAGTACTTC
. TRBJ2-3 TRBD2 TRBV7-2 CASSFASGGDTQYF TGTGCCAGCAGCTTTGCTAGCGGGGGAGATACGCAGTATTTT
. TRBJ1-2 TRBD1 TRBV29-1 CSVPGTGPYGYTF TGCAGCGTTCCCGGGACAGGGCCATATGGCTACACCTTC
. TRBJ2-3 . TRBV7-9 CASSLVFRTHSTDTQYF TGTGCCAGCAGCTTAGTTTTCCGGACACATAGCACAGATACGCAGTATTTT
few TRBJ2-3 . TRBV11-2 CASSPDSFGVTQYF TGTGCCAGCAGCCCGGACAGTTTTGGGGTGACGCAGTATTTT
few TRBJ2-1 . TRBV30 CAWKGTQMSEQFF TGTGCCTGGAAGGGGACCCAGATGAGTGAGCAGTTCTTC
. TRBJ1-5 . TRBV10-2 CASSEVVGSGGNQPQHF TGCGCCAGCAGTGAGGTCGTGGGGTCCGGAGGCAATCAGCCCCAGCATTTT
. TRBJ1-4 TRBD1 TRBV2 CASRVTGGAEEKLFF TGTGCCAGCAGGGTCACAGGGGGCGCGGAGGAAAAACTGTTTTTT
. TRBJ2-7 TRBD2 TRBV5-4 CASSWGAGDLYEQYF TGTGCCAGCAGCTGGGGCGCGGGGGACCTCTACGAGCAGTACTTC
. TRBJ1-1 TRBD1 TRBV27 CASSPSTGEANTEAFF TGTGCCAGCAGTCCTTCGACAGGGGAAGCAAACACTGAAGCTTTCTTT
few TRBJ1-5 . TRBV28 CASSLTVAGRNQPQHF TGTGCCAGCAGTTTAACGGTCGCGGGGCGCAATCAGCCCCAGCATTTT
. TRBJ2-7 TRBD1 TRBV30 CAWRGQGSYEQYF TGTGCCTGGAGGGGACAGGGGTCCTACGAGCAGTACTTC
. TRBJ2-2 . TRBV6-5 CASSLRGQTGELFF TGTGCCAGCAGTTTACGGGGGCAAACCGGGGAGCTGTTTTTT
. TRBJ2-7 . TRBV4-3 CASSQILGVYEQYF TGCGCCAGCAGCCAAATATTGGGGGTCTACGAGCAGTACTTC
. TRBJ2-7 TRBD1 TRBV7-9 CASSAATGSYEQYF TGTGCCAGCAGTGCTGCGACAGGGTCCTACGAGCAGTACTTC
once TRBJ2-1 . TRBV5-1 CASSLAAQGSYNEQFF TGCGCCAGCAGCTTGGCCGCACAGGGAAGCTACAATGAGCAGTTCTTC
once TRBJ2-1 TRBD2 TRBV13 CASSPAGGGGHNEQFF TGTGCCAGCAGCCCCGCGGGCGGGGGTGGACACAATGAGCAGTTCTTC
. TRBJ1-2 . TRBV19 CASSSNAGTSVDGYTF TGTGCCAGTAGTTCAAATGCCGGGACGTCTGTAGATGGCTACACCTTC